The source of this TCR beta chain is a study of cytomegalovirus exposure and HLA in healthy donors. The germline V gene encodes CDR1 MDHEN and CDR2 SYDVKM. Losses at the gene ends were 5 bases for V and 7 bases for J; bases not matched to a gene: 10. This CDR3 is 15 amino acids long. The PCR had 60 Vbeta and 13 Jbeta primers. The method was immunoSEQ multiplex PCR; TCRdb's version includes in-frame clones alone and lacks a portion of them. The table shows 75,000 to 95,000 clones, with more than 80% occurring only once. Specimen: PBMCs. V usage is TRBV28 and J usage is TRBJ1-1; 10 nucleotides match TRBD1. The origin of this receptor is a young man in good health and CMV-seronegative. The CDR3 DNA sequence: TGTGCCAGCAGTACCCCGGGACAGGGGACCCATGAAGCTTTCTTT. It specifies CASSTPGQGTHEAFF.